Below are 27 T cell receptor beta chains sequenced from a single sample in a study of OX40 agonist ivuxolimab in advanced cancers. Sequencing was performed with immunoSEQ multiplex PCR; in TCRdb, only in-frame clones are kept and a portion is missing. The profile shows about 110,000 clones, roughly nine tenths of them singletons. The sample was CD4+ or CD8+ T cells sorted from blood, taken in a trial of the OX40 agonist ivuxolimab. The origin of the receptors is an adult with an advanced solid tumor such as melanoma, head and neck, liver or kidney cancer.

The chain combines TRBV6-1 with TRBJ1-1, with D possibly being TRBD1 (6 bases). Looked up from germline, CDR1 is MNHNS and CDR2 is SASEGT. This CDR3 comprises 17 residues. V was trimmed by 3 bases and J by 5 bases, leaving 22 bases between them. This CDR3 is CASSDEPGRGGRTEAFF. The CDR3 nucleotides read TGTGCCAGCAGTGATGAACCAGGAAGGGGGGGTAGGACTGAAGCTTTCTTT.

The chain has TRBV19 and TRBJ1-1; D gene ambiguous. V was clipped by 1 base and J by 10 bases, with 19 bases between them. Germline V gives CDR1 LNHDA, CDR2 SQIVND (reference sequence). The CDR3 spans 15 residues. The CDR3 sequence: CASSIGPIPNGGAFF. The CDR3 region has the DNA TGTGCCAGTAGTATAGGTCCTATCCCCAATGGAGGAGCTTTCTTT. The full variable domain, its missing parts supplied by reference TRBV19 and TRBJ1-1, is DGGITQSPKYLFRKEGQNVTLSCEQNLNHDAMYWYRQDPGQGLRLIYYSQIVNDFQKGDIAEGYSVSREKKESFPLTVTSAQKNPTAFYLCASSIGPIPNGGAFFGQGTRLTVV.

CDR3 nucleotide sequence: TGCGCCAGCAGCATTGACAGATACAATGAGCAGTTCTTC. It encodes CASSIDRYNEQFF. The chain employs TRBV5-1 and TRBJ2-1; TRBD1 might be the D (5 bases). This CDR3 spans 13 amino acids. CDR1 and CDR2 (germline): SGHRS, YFSETQ. The V end was cut by 4 bases, the J end by 4 bases, with 9 bases between.

The CDR3 here is CASSGGSGLNYEQYF. In DNA form, the CDR3 reads TGTGCCAGCAGCGGGGGGAGTGGACTCAACTACGAGCAGTACTTC. This chain uses TRBV9 with TRBJ2-7; the D gene could be TRBD1 or TRBD2 (5 bases each). V dropped 3 bases and J dropped 3 bases, with 16 bases sitting between them. Germline CDR1 and CDR2: SGDLS and YYNGEE. This CDR3 is 15 amino acids long.

The chain links TRBV19 to TRBJ2-1; 9 positions agree with TRBD1. CDR3 length: 15 residues. Germline V gene lookup returns CDR1 LNHDA and CDR2 SQIVND (reference sequence). V trimming: 4 bases; J trimming: 7 bases; junction bases outside the gene matches: 8. The CDR3 DNA reads as TGTGCCAGTAGTACCCTACAGGGGGCGATGAATGAGCAGTTCTTC. It encodes CASSTLQGAMNEQFF.

The count of this clone is one. This chain links TRBV6-5 with TRBJ1-2; no clear D gene. CDR1 and CDR2 (germline): MNHEY, SVGAGI. There are 16 residues in the CDR3. The V end was cut by 0 bases, the J end by 6 bases, with 17 bases between. CDR3: CASSYSDTRWGNGYTF. The CDR3 nucleotides read TGTGCCAGCAGTTACTCAGACACCCGATGGGGTAATGGCTACACCTTC.

The genes are TRBV7-9 and TRBJ2-2; maybe TRBD1 (5 bases). V dropped 0 bases and J dropped 4 bases, with 9 bases sitting between them. The CDR3 runs to 15 residues. Per germline, CDR1 SEHNR and CDR2 FQNEAQ (reference sequence). The CDR3 DNA reads as TGTGCCAGCAGCTTAGCGGGAACAGGCACCGGGGAGCTGTTTTTT. Protein: CASSLAGTGTGELFF.

The CDR3 DNA is TGTGCCAGTAGTATCGCTGACAGGGGGTTTCGTTCACCCCTCCACTTT. Translated: CASSIADRGFRSPLHF. The genes are TRBV19 and TRBJ1-6; TRBD1 aligns across 9 bases. Germline V CDR1 and CDR2: LNHDA, SQIVND (reference sequence). The CDR3 runs to 16 residues. Trimming took 3 bases from V and 9 from J; bases not matched to a gene: 9.

The chain has TRBV5-6 and TRBJ1-5; no reliable D call. CDR3 length: 12 amino acids. Germline values: CDR1 SGHDT, CDR2 YYEEEE. V was trimmed by 5 bases and J by 6 bases, leaving 9 bases between them. CDR3 loop: CASSLNSQPQHF. CDR3 sequence (DNA): TGTGCCAGCAGTCTCAACAGTCAGCCCCAGCATTTT.

This chain joins TRBV2 and TRBJ2-1; D is perhaps TRBD1 or TRBD2 (5 bases each). The CDR3 consists of 14 residues. Trimming removed 7 bases at V and 5 bases at J, with 15 bases between. Germline V gene sequence: CDR1 SNHLY, CDR2 FYNNEI. The CDR3 nucleotides read TGTGCCAGCACGCCCCGCAGGGACGACAATGAGCAGTTCTTC. This codes for CASTPRRDDNEQFF.

V is TRBV7-9 and J is TRBJ2-5; TRBD1 agrees at 9 bases. The CDR3 spans 14 residues. Per the germline V gene, CDR1 is SEHNR and CDR2 is FQNEAQ (reference sequence). Trimming took 2 bases from V and 5 from J; bases not matched to a gene: 3. CDR3 sequence (DNA): TGTGCCAGCAGCTTAAGACAGGGGGTGGAGACCCAGTACTTC. As protein: CASSLRQGVETQYF.

The chain is built from TRBV7-3 and TRBJ2-1; 11 bases are a match to TRBD2. The CDR3 contains 15 residues. Germline values: CDR1 SGHTA, CDR2 FQGTGA. After removal of 1 base from V and 9 bases from J, the junction contained 5 bases not matched to a gene. CDR3 sequence: CASSLNSGGAFEQFF. Written as DNA, the CDR3 is TGTGCCAGCAGCTTAAATAGCGGGGGGGCCTTTGAGCAGTTCTTC.

The genes are TRBV5-4 and TRBJ1-6; no clear D. CDR1 is SGHNT, CDR2 YYREEE, per germline (reference sequence). The CDR3 runs 14 residues. V shed 0 bases and J shed 6 bases, with 7 bases lying between them. CDR3 bases: TGTGCCAGCAGCTTGGAGGTCCTTAATTCACCCCTCCACTTT. Amino acids: CASSLEVLNSPLHF.

The chain combines TRBV28 with TRBJ1-2; D call uncertain. The ends were cut back, 2 bases at V and 8 bases at J, with 9 bases in the middle. Germline CDR1 MDHEN, CDR2 SYDVKM. This CDR3 spans 12 amino acids. DNA of the CDR3: TGTGCCAGCAGTTTAACTTACACGGGCTACACCTTC. Protein sequence: CASSLTYTGYTF.

The chain joins TRBV9 to TRBJ2-1; the match to TRBD2 covers 9 bases. After removal of 5 bases from V and 5 bases from J, the junction contained 8 bases not matched to a gene. CDR1 SGDLS and CDR2 YYNGEE come from the germline V gene. The CDR3 has 15 amino acids. This chain's CDR3 is CASRSTSGSHNEQFF. The CDR3 DNA is TGTGCCAGCAGATCAACTAGCGGGTCCCACAATGAGCAGTTCTTC.

The chain joins TRBV28 to TRBJ1-5; no definite D call. Germline V gives CDR1 MDHEN, CDR2 SYDVKM. The V gene lost 4 bases and the J gene lost 0 bases, with 22 bases spanning the gap. The CDR3 is 19 residues long. The CDR3 loop is CASSSQWAAVRHSNQPQHF. CDR3 coding DNA: TGTGCCAGCAGTTCACAATGGGCCGCTGTACGTCATAGCAATCAGCCCCAGCATTTT.

The V call is TRBV28, the J call TRBJ2-3; a weak D match, TRBD2 (7 bases). The CDR3 spans 15 residues. CDR1 is MDHEN and CDR2 is SYDVKM in the germline V gene. V was cut by 5 bases and J by 4 bases, with 16 bases left in between. Here the CDR3 reads CASSTLGGAADTQYF. The CDR3 DNA follows: TGTGCCAGCAGTACTCTGGGGGGGGCTGCAGATACGCAGTATTTT.

The chain has TRBV28 and TRBJ1-6; no reliable D call. With 4 bases removed from V and 8 bases from J, the gap between germline ends came to 15 bases. Looked up from germline, CDR1 is MDHEN and CDR2 is SYDVKM. CDR3 length: 15 residues. This CDR3 reads CASSSLAWVDSPLHF. The CDR3 coding sequence is TGTGCCAGCAGTTCCCTCGCGTGGGTTGATTCACCCCTCCACTTT.

The J gene is TRBJ2-6, the V gene TRBV7-2; D ambiguous. This CDR3 is built from 15 residues. From germline, CDR1 is SGHTA and CDR2 FQGNSA. V lost 4 bases and J lost 1, with 8 bases in between. The CDR3 DNA reads TGTGCCAGCAGCTGGAGCGTTTCTGGGGCCAACGTCCTGACTTTC. Translated: CASSWSVSGANVLTF.

The gene calls are TRBV7-2 and TRBJ1-4; 9 bases are shared with TRBD1. Germline-derived CDR1 and CDR2 are SGHTA and FQGNSA. This CDR3 region has 15 residues. V shed 7 bases and J 6 bases; nucleotides not matched to a gene: 9. The CDR3 reads CASTLSTGGYEKLFF. The CDR3 DNA is TGTGCCAGCACCCTTAGTACAGGGGGCTATGAAAAACTGTTTTTT. The full variable domain, with the rest looked up from reference TRBV7-2 and TRBJ1-4, is GAGVSQSPSNKVTEKGKDVELRCDPISGHTALYWYRQSLGQGLEFLIYFQGNSAPDKSGLPSDRFSAERTGGSVSTLTIQRTQQEDSAVYLCASTLSTGGYEKLFFGSGTQLSVL.

The chain employs TRBV7-2 and TRBJ2-2, with D perhaps TRBD2 (6 bases). Germline CDR1 reads SGHTA; CDR2 reads FQGNSA. This CDR3 is built from 17 residues. Trimming shortened V by 4 bases and J by 3 bases, and 18 bases separated the two germline ends. CDR3 loop: CASSWGGVKQDTGELFF. The CDR3 DNA sequence: TGTGCCAGCAGCTGGGGCGGGGTTAAACAAGACACCGGGGAGCTGTTTTTT.

The chain couples TRBV9 to TRBJ2-7; 15 bases align to TRBD2. After removal of 0 bases from V and 3 bases from J, the junction contained 4 bases not matched to a gene. The CDR3 runs to 17 residues. Germline V CDR1 and CDR2: SGDLS, YYNGEE. The CDR3, as DNA: TGTGCCAGCAGCGTAGGTGGGACTAGCGGGGGGATCTACGAGCAGTACTTC. Its translation: CASSVGGTSGGIYEQYF.

The rearrangement uses TRBV7-2 and TRBJ1-1; D is ambiguous. V gave up 1 base and J gave up 3 bases, with 6 bases separating them. Per the germline V gene, CDR1 is SGHTA and CDR2 is FQGNSA. The CDR3 extends over 13 amino acids. The CDR3 sequence is CASSLVRDTEAFF. The CDR3 nucleotides are TGTGCCAGCAGCTTAGTTAGAGACACTGAAGCTTTCTTT.

The V and J genes are TRBV5-1 and TRBJ1-4; D not resolved. Deletions cut 0 bases from V and 5 bases from J, with 8 bases between. From germline, CDR1 is SGHRS and CDR2 YFSETQ. The CDR3 is made up of 14 amino acids. In DNA, the CDR3 is TGCGCCAGCAGCTTGGACAGCGGAAATGAAAAACTGTTTTTT. Translation: CASSLDSGNEKLFF. Variable domain in full (rest from reference TRBV5-1 and TRBJ1-4): KAGVTQTPRYLIKTRGQQVTLSCSPISGHRSVSWYQQTPGQGLQFLFEYFSETQRNKGNFPGRFSGRQFSNSRSEMNVSTLELGDSALYLCASSLDSGNEKLFFGSGTQLSVL.

With respect to this clone: Compared with germline, one end of the junction differs, possibly owing to a read error. The chain's CDR3 is CASSSGTGGYYGLF. As DNA, the CDR3 is TGTGCCAGCAGTTCCGGGACAGGAGGATATTATGGACTCTTC. This chain uses TRBV6-6 with TRBJ1-2, with 8 nucleotides matching TRBD1. The CDR3 has 14 residues. Germline V gene data show CDR1 as MNHNY and CDR2 as SVGAGI (reference sequence).

This sequence joins TRBV6-5 and TRBJ2-7; the match to TRBD1 covers 10 bases. Germline loops: CDR1 MNHEY, CDR2 SVGAGI. The CDR3 has 14 amino acids. Trimming took 6 bases from V and 3 from J; bases not matched to a gene: 5. The CDR3 coding sequence is TGTGCCAGCAGGACAGGGGGCTCTGGCTACGAGCAGTACTTC. Its protein product is CASRTGGSGYEQYF.

The chain combines TRBV2 with TRBJ1-6; 8 bases align to TRBD1. The CDR3 is 13 residues long. The V gene's germline CDR1 is SNHLY and CDR2 FYNNEI. The ends lost 8 bases at V and 9 bases at J; junction bases unmatched: 6. The CDR3, as DNA: TGTGCCAGCCAGACAGGGGTCGGTTCACCCCTCCACTTT. Amino acid sequence: CASQTGVGSPLHF.